This T cell receptor (beta chain) was observed in a study of blood T cell repertoires in COVID-19. Authors' analysis steps: The authors estimated nucleated cell counts from reference gene primer amplification. Produced via immunoSEQ multiplex PCR; TCRdb's table is partial and in-frame only. That table is the source of V, J and clone size, and D and trimming were worked out from the DNA. In the table there are about 88,000 clones, 90% of which are singletons. This sequence originates from a man between 18 and 29 years old with COVID-19, enrolled during active disease. Sequenced sample: peripheral blood.

CDR3 DNA: TGTGCCAGCAGCAAAGTAGGGGGACAGGGGGCCTACAATGAGCAGTTCTTC. Translated: CASSKVGGQGAYNEQFF. This chain joins TRBV11-2 and TRBJ2-1; 11 positions match TRBD1. Germline CDR1 SGHAT, CDR2 FQNNGV. The CDR3 loop spans 17 amino acids. Trimming at V came to 5 bases and at J to 2 bases, leaving 8 bases not matched to a gene.